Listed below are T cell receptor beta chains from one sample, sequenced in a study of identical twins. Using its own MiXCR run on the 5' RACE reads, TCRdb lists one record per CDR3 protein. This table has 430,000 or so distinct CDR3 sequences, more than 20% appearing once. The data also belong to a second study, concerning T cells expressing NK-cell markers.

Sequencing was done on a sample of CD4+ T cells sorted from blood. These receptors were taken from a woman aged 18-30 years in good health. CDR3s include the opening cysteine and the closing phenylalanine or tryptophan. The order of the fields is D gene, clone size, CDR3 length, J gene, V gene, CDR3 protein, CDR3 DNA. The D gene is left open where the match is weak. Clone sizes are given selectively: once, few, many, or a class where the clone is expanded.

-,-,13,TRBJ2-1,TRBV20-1,CSASSGAYNEQFF,TGCAGTGCTAGTTCCGGGGCGTACAATGAGCAGTTCTTC
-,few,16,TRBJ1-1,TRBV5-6,CASSVRGQRRNTEAFF,TGTGCCAGCAGCGTACGGGGGCAGCGGCGGAACACTGAAGCTTTCTTT
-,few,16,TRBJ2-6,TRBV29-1,CSVRGPGISGANVLTF,TGCAGCGTCAGGGGCCCAGGGATATCTGGGGCCAACGTCCTGACTTTC
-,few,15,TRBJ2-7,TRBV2,CASSERQVPGGEQYF,TGTGCCAGCAGTGAACGACAGGTCCCGGGGGGCGAGCAGTACTTC
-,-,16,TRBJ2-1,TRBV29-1,CSVATGRPSSYNEQFF,TGCAGCGTCGCCACCGGGCGGCCGAGCTCCTACAATGAGCAGTTCTTC
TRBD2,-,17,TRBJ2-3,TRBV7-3,CASSLRSSGGAGDTQYF,TGTGCCAGCAGCTTAAGATCTAGCGGGGGGGCTGGAGATACGCAGTATTTT
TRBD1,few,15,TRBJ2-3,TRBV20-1,CSARGTGARTDTQYF,TGCAGTGCTAGGGGGACAGGGGCCCGCACAGATACGCAGTATTTT
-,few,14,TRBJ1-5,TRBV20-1,CSARVGPANQPQHF,TGCAGTGCTAGAGTAGGGCCGGCCAATCAGCCCCAGCATTTT
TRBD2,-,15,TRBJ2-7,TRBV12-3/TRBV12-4,CASSSRLAGVYEQYF,TGTGCCAGCAGTTCCCGACTAGCGGGAGTCTACGAGCAGTACTTC
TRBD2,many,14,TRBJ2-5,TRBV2,CASSEVAGTETQYF,TGTGCCAGCAGTGAAGTAGCGGGGACAGAGACCCAGTACTTC
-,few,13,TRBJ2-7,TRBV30,CAWSVHLWHEQYF,TGTGCCTGGAGTGTACACCTCTGGCACGAGCAGTACTTC
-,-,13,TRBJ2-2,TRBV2,CASRLNGGRELFF,TGTGCCAGCAGGCTTAATGGGGGCCGGGAGCTGTTTTTT
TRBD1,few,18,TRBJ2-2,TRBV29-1,CSVEGRGERDRGTGELFF,TGCAGCGTTGAAGGAAGAGGTGAAAGGGACAGGGGCACCGGGGAGCTGTTTTTT
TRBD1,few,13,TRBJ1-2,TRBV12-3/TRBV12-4,CASSLGQALGYTF,TGTGCCAGCAGCCTCGGACAGGCTCTCGGCTACACCTTC
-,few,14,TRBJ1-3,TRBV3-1,CASLGHRYGNTIYF,TGTGCCAGCCTCGGTCACCGATATGGAAACACCATATATTTT
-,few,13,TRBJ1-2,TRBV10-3,CAISADSLGGYTF,TGTGCCATCAGTGCGGACAGCCTGGGTGGCTACACCTTC
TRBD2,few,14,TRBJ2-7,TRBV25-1,CASSHAGGTYEQYF,TGTGCCAGCAGTCACGCGGGAGGTACTTACGAGCAGTACTTC
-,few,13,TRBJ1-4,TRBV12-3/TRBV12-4,CASSLRSHEKLFF,TGTGCCAGCAGCTTACGGTCGCATGAAAAACTGTTTTTT
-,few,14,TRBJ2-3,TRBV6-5,CASSYLGREDTQYF,TGTGCCAGCAGTTACCTGGGCAGGGAAGATACGCAGTATTTT
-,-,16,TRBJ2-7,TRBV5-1,CASSNGVRQGTYEQYF,TGCGCCAGCAGCAATGGGGTCCGGCAGGGGACCTACGAGCAGTACTTC
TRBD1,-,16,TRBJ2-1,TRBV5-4,CASSWGTGQLYNEQFF,TGTGCCAGCAGCTGGGGTACGGGACAGCTTTACAATGAGCAGTTCTTC
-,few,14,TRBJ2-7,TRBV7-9,CASSLAGEVNEQYF,TGTGCCAGCAGCTTGGCAGGGGAGGTGAACGAGCAGTACTTC
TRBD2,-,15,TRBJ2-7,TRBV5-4,CASSLRLAGVWEQYF,TGTGCCAGCAGCTTGCGGCTAGCGGGAGTTTGGGAGCAGTACTTC
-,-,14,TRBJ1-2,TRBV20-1,CSAWTGITNYGYTF,TGCAGTGCCTGGACGGGAATTACTAACTATGGCTACACCTTC
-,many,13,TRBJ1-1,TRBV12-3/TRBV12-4,CASSVHGHTEAFF,TGTGCCAGCAGTGTACACGGTCACACTGAAGCTTTCTTT
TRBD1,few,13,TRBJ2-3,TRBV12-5,CASGWTGGDTQYF,TGTGCTAGTGGTTGGACAGGGGGAGATACGCAGTATTTT
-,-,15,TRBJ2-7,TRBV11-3,CASSLRPGSPYEQYF,TGTGCCAGCAGCTTAAGGCCAGGAAGCCCCTACGAGCAGTACTTC
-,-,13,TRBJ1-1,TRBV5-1,CASSWNRDAEAFF,TGCGCCAGCAGCTGGAACAGGGACGCTGAAGCTTTCTTT
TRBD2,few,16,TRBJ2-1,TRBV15,CATRDDPGGPYNEQFF,TGTGCCACCAGGGATGACCCGGGGGGGCCCTACAATGAGCAGTTCTTC
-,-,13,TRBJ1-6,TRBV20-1,CSAKGSYNSPLHF,TGCAGTGCTAAAGGTTCCTATAATTCACCCCTCCACTTT
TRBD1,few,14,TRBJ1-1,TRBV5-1,CASMGQGDAAEAFF,TGCGCCAGCATGGGACAGGGGGATGCCGCTGAAGCTTTCTTT
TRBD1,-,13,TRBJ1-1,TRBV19,CASTDRGGTEAFF,TGTGCCAGTACCGACAGGGGAGGAACTGAAGCTTTCTTT
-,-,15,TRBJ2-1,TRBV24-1,CATSDSGESRNEQFF,TGTGCCACCAGTGATTCAGGAGAATCTCGCAATGAGCAGTTCTTC
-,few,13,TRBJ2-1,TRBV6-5,CASSYIWGNEQFF,TGTGCCAGCAGTTACATCTGGGGCAATGAGCAGTTCTTC
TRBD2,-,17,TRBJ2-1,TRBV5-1,CASSLAASGRPYNEQFF,TGCGCCAGCAGCTTGGCGGCTAGCGGGAGACCTTACAATGAGCAGTTCTTC
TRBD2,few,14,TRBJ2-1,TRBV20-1,CSARGGSGQNEQFF,TGCAGTGCTAGAGGCGGGAGCGGGCAGAATGAGCAGTTCTTC
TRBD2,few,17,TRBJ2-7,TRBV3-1,CASSRGGAASGIYEQYF,TGTGCCAGCAGCCGGGGAGGGGCGGCTAGCGGGATCTACGAGCAGTACTTC
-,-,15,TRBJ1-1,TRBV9,CASSGVDTGNTEAFF,TGTGCCAGCAGCGGGGTAGACACAGGAAACACTGAAGCTTTCTTT
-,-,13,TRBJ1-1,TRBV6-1,CASSNGRNTEAFF,TGTGCCAGCTCGAACGGAAGGAACACTGAAGCTTTCTTT
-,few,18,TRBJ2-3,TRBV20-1,CSAREKWRAGSSTDTQYF,TGCAGTGCTAGAGAGAAATGGAGGGCGGGGAGTAGCACAGATACGCAGTATTTT
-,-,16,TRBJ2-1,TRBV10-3,CAISPLPGGEGDEQFF,TGTGCCATCAGCCCACTGCCCGGGGGCGAGGGGGATGAGCAGTTCTTC
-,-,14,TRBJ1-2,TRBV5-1,CASSLAGLDGSYTF,TGCGCCAGCAGCTTAGCGGGGTTGGACGGGAGCTACACCTTC
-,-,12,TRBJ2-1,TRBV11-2,CASSGEYNEQFF,TGTGCCAGCAGTGGGGAATACAATGAGCAGTTCTTC
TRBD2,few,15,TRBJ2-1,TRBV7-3,CANTLAGGRYNEQFF,TGTGCCAACACACTAGCGGGGGGCCGCTACAATGAGCAGTTCTTC
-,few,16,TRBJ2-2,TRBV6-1,CASTKRSMDNTGELFF,TGTGCCAGCACGAAACGGAGTATGGATAACACCGGGGAGCTGTTTTTT
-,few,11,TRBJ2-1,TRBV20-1,CSAKADWGEFF,TGCAGTGCAAAGGCGGATTGGGGAGAATTCTTC
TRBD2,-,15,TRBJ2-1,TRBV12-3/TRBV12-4,CASKTRRGTYNEQFF,TGTGCCAGCAAGACCCGGCGGGGGACCTACAATGAGCAGTTCTTC
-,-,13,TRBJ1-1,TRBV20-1,CSARGALNTEAFF,TGCAGTGCTAGAGGGGCCTTGAACACTGAAGCTTTCTTT
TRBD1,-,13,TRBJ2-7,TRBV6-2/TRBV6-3,CASSSTGVYEQYF,TGTGCCAGCAGTTCGACAGGGGTCTACGAGCAGTACTTC
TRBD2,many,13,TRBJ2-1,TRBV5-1,CASSRGTSNEQFF,TGCGCCAGCAGCCGGGGGACTAGCAATGAGCAGTTCTTC
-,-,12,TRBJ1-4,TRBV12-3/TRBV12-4,CASSRTTSGLFF,TGTGCCAGCAGTCGGACCACGTCCGGGCTGTTTTTT
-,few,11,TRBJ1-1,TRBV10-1,CASSGEGPAFF,TGCGCCAGCAGTGGAGAAGGGCCAGCTTTCTTT
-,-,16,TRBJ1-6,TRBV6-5,CASSYDMGRENSPLHF,TGTGCCAGCAGTTACGATATGGGACGTGAAAATTCACCCCTCCACTTT
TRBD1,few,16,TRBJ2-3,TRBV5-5,CASSLVGRGPMGTQYF,TGTGCCAGCAGCTTGGTAGGCAGGGGGCCGATGGGTACGCAGTATTTT
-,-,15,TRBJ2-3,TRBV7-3,CASSLNHGFGGTQYF,TGTGCCAGCAGCTTAAACCACGGGTTTGGGGGTACGCAGTATTTT